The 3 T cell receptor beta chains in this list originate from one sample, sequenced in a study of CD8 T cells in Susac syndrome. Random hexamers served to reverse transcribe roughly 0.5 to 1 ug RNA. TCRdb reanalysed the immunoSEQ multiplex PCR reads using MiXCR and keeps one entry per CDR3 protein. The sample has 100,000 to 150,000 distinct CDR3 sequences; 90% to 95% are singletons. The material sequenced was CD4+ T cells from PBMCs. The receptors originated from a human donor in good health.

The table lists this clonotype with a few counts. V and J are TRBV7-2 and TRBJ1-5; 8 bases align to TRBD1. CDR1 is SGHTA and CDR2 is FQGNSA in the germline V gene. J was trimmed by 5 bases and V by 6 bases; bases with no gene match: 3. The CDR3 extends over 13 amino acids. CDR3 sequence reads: CASSLQGDQPQHF. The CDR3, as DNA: TGTGCCAGCAGTCTACAGGGGGATCAGCCCCAGCATTTT.

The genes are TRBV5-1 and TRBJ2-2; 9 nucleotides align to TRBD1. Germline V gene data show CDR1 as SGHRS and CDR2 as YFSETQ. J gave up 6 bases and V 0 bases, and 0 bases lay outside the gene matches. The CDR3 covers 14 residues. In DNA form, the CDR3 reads TGCGCCAGCAGCTTGGGACAGGGGGCCGGGGAGCTGTTTTTT. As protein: CASSLGQGAGELFF.

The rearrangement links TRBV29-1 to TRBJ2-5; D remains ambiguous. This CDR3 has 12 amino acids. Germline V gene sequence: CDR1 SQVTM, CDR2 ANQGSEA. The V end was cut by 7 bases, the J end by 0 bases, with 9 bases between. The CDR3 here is CSARLYQETQYF. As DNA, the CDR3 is TGCAGCGCCCGGTTATACCAAGAGACCCAGTACTTC.